This is a list of T cell receptor beta chains from one sample in a study of cytomegalovirus exposure and HLA in healthy donors. Using immunoSEQ multiplex PCR, the repertoire was profiled, and TCRdb retains in-frame clones only, with some absent. This table holds about 130,000 clones, roughly 83% found once. The sequenced material came from PBMCs. The receptor set was obtained from a young man in good health and CMV-seronegative. CDR3s include the opening cysteine and the closing phenylalanine or tryptophan. D genes are given only for firm matches. The size entry is marked missing in some rows and otherwise reads once, few, many or a size class.

V gene	clone size	D gene	J gene	CDR3 DNA	CDR3 protein
TRBV9	few	TRBD2	TRBJ2-1	TGTGCCAGCAGCGCCTTACCGCCTAGCGGGACGATCTACAATGAGCAGTTCTTC	CASSALPPSGTIYNEQFF
TRBV5-1	-	-	TRBJ1-1	TGCGCCAGCAGCAAAGATCCGGGGGGCACTGAAGCTTTCTTT	CASSKDPGGTEAFF
TRBV9	-	TRBD1	TRBJ2-1	TGTGCCAGCAGCGGGACAGGGATCAATGAGCAGTTCTTC	CASSGTGINEQFF
TRBV30	-	-	TRBJ2-1	TGTGCCTGGATCAACGATCCTAGCTCCTACAATGAGCAGTTCTTC	CAWINDPSSYNEQFF
TRBV27	-	-	TRBJ2-1	TGTGCCAGCAGTTTGGGGCAGGGCACATACAATGAGCAGTTCTTC	CASSLGQGTYNEQFF
TRBV4-1	-	-	TRBJ2-7	TGTGCCAGCAGCCAAGCCCTTCCCCCCTACGAGCAGTACTTC	CASSQALPPYEQYF
TRBV28	-	TRBD1	TRBJ2-3	TGTGCCAGCAGTTTCCTCGGACAGGGTCGCACAGATACGCAGTATTTT	CASSFLGQGRTDTQYF
TRBV29-1	few	-	TRBJ2-2	TGCAGCGTCACCCAGGGGCCGAACACCGGGGAGCTGTTTTTT	CSVTQGPNTGELFF
TRBV25-1	-	-	TRBJ2-7	TGTGCCAGCAGTCGGCCAGGCTCCTACGAGCAGTACTTC	CASSRPGSYEQYF
TRBV27	-	TRBD1	TRBJ2-7	TGTGCCAGCAGTTTGGGGACAGCAGTCCTATACGAGCAGTACTTC	CASSLGTAVLYEQYF
TRBV5-6	-	TRBD1	TRBJ1-6	TGTGCCAGCAGCTATCTGACAGGGCGTGCAGGCTCACCCCTCCACTTT	CASSYLTGRAGSPLHF
TRBV27	-	TRBD2	TRBJ2-1	TGTGCCAGCCGTAGCGGGAGCTCCTACAATGAGCAGTTCTTC	CASRSGSSYNEQFF
TRBV18	-	-	TRBJ2-7	TGTGCCAGCTCAGGAAATAGGGGGAGTCCCCTCGAGCAGTACTTC	CASSGNRGSPLEQYF
TRBV4-1	-	-	TRBJ2-1	TGCGCCAGCAGCCAAGAAAAGCGCCCTCAAGATGAGCAGTTCTTC	CASSQEKRPQDEQFF
TRBV27	-	-	TRBJ1-1	TGTGCCAGCGCAACGACAGTGAACACTGAAGCTTTCTTT	CASATTVNTEAFF
TRBV28	-	-	TRBJ2-1	TGTGCCAGCAGCCCCCCGTTGGGCGATGAGCAGTTCTTC	CASSPPLGDEQFF
TRBV27	-	-	TRBJ1-1	TGTGCCAGCAGCCGCGGACAGACTTTGAACACTGAAGCTTTCTTT	CASSRGQTLNTEAFF
TRBV7-8	-	-	TRBJ2-4	TGTGCCAGCAGCAAGGATGGACTGCCAGCGAACATTCAGTACTTC	CASSKDGLPANIQYF
TRBV7-9	-	-	TRBJ1-2	TGTGCCAGCAGCTTAGGACACTCCCCTAACTATGGCTACACCTTC	CASSLGHSPNYGYTF
TRBV7-2	-	TRBD1	TRBJ2-7	TGTGCCAGCAGTTACGACAGGGGAGTCGCCTACGAGCAGTACTTC	CASSYDRGVAYEQYF
TRBV30	-	TRBD2	TRBJ2-1	TGTGCCTGGAGTTCGGGACTAGGAGACAATGAGCAGTTCTTC	CAWSSGLGDNEQFF
TRBV4-1	-	-	TRBJ1-5	TGCGCCAGCAGCCAAGATCCACAGGTTCATAATCAGCCCCAGCATTTT	CASSQDPQVHNQPQHF
TRBV2	-	-	TRBJ1-3	TGTGCCAGCAGTGAAGACTTGGGAAACACCATATATTTT	CASSEDLGNTIYF
TRBV7-2	-	TRBD1	TRBJ1-4	TGTGCCAGCAGCTTCCAGGGGGGAATCACTAATGAAAAACTGTTTTTT	CASSFQGGITNEKLFF
TRBV15	-	TRBD1	TRBJ2-5	TGTGCCACCAGCAGAAACAGGGGGCAAGAGACCCAGTACTTC	CATSRNRGQETQYF
TRBV7-2	-	-	TRBJ2-6	TGTGCCAGCAGCTCACAGGCTGGGGCCAACGTCCTGACTTTC	CASSSQAGANVLTF